The next 12 T cell receptor beta chains were all read from a single sample in a study of OX40 agonist ivuxolimab in advanced cancers. Using immunoSEQ multiplex PCR, the repertoire was profiled, and TCRdb retains in-frame clones only, with some absent. Of about 50,000 clones listed, around 90% were seen once; the top ten hold 6.7%. The material sequenced was CD4+ or CD8+ T cells sorted from blood, taken in a trial of the OX40 agonist ivuxolimab. These receptors were collected from an adult with an advanced solid tumor such as melanoma, head and neck, liver or kidney cancer.

This sequence joins TRBV29-1 and TRBJ2-1; no clear D gene. Trimming stripped 3 bases from V and 0 bases from J, with 9 bases between. CDR3 length equals 14 residues. Germline V CDR1 and CDR2: SQVTM, ANQGSEA. The CDR3 sequence: CSVETMSSYNEQFF. The CDR3 coding sequence is TGCAGCGTTGAGACGATGAGCTCCTACAATGAGCAGTTCTTC.

The chain recombines TRBV4-1 with TRBJ1-5, with D possibly TRBD1 on 5 matching bases. Germline CDR1 is MGHRA and CDR2 is YSYEKL. This CDR3 has 15 residues. The ends were cut back, 4 bases at V and 1 base at J, with 11 bases in the middle. CDR3 residues: CASSPREMSNQPQHF. For the CDR3, the DNA is TGCGCCAGCAGCCCCAGGGAGATGAGCAATCAGCCCCAGCATTTT.

The chain carries TRBV5-4 and TRBJ2-5, with 11 bases identical to TRBD1. The CDR3 is made up of 15 amino acids. Per the germline V gene, CDR1 is SGHNT and CDR2 is YYREEE (reference sequence). The trim removed 5 bases at V and 4 bases at J, leaving 7 bases unmatched. The CDR3 nucleotides read TGTGCCAGCAGACCAACCGGGACAGGGGGAGAGACCCAGTACTTC. Its translation is CASRPTGTGGETQYF.

The chain has TRBV19 and TRBJ1-5; 11 bases align to TRBD1. Germline V gene lookup returns CDR1 LNHDA and CDR2 SQIVND (reference sequence). Trimming cost V 3 bases and J 4 bases; bases outside gene matches: 8. This CDR3 contains 17 residues. The CDR3 region is CASSIGTGGMKNQPQHF. In nucleotides, the CDR3 is TGTGCCAGTAGTATCGGGACAGGGGGGATGAAGAATCAGCCCCAGCATTTT.

This chain connects TRBV9 to TRBJ2-1; possibly TRBD2 for D (6 bases). CDR1 is SGDLS, CDR2 YYNGEE, per germline. V lost 4 bases to trimming and J lost 2 bases, with 19 bases between them. The CDR3 is made up of 17 amino acids. The CDR3 protein is CASSHSPGRQTYNEQFF. CDR3 bases: TGTGCCAGCAGCCATTCCCCTGGGAGGCAAACCTACAATGAGCAGTTCTTC.

This clone was observed a few times. The chain employs TRBV25-1 and TRBJ2-2; TRBD1 is a possible D gene (5 bases). This CDR3 has 13 amino acids. The V and J ends lost 3 bases and 3 bases respectively, with 5 bases between them. Germline assignment: CDR1 MGHDK and CDR2 SYGVNS. The CDR3 coding sequence is TGTGCCAGCAGTGACAGGGACACCGGGGAGCTGTTTTTT. This gives the protein CASSDRDTGELFF.

The V call is TRBV11-2, the J call TRBJ2-5; perhaps D is TRBD1 or TRBD2 (5 bases each). Germline CDR1 and CDR2: SGHAT and FQNNGV. CDR3 length: 14 amino acids. Trimming took 5 bases from V and 1 from J, leaving 11 bases between them. CDR3 sequence: CASSPGTVQETQYF. The DNA of the CDR3 is TGTGCCAGCAGCCCAGGGACGGTCCAAGAGACCCAGTACTTC. The variable domain in full, completed from reference TRBV11-2 and TRBJ2-5, reads EAGVAQSPRYKIIEKRQSVAFWCNPISGHATLYWYQQILGQGPKLLIQFQNNGVVDDSQLPKDRFSAERLKGVDSTLKIQPAKLEDSAVYLCASSPGTVQETQYFGPGTRLLVL.

This clone was observed a single time. For the CDR3, the DNA is TGTGCCAGCAGCGGTGACAGCGACTATGGCTACACCTTC. Amino acid sequence: CASSGDSDYGYTF. V usage is TRBV9 and J usage is TRBJ1-2, with a possible D match to TRBD1 (5 bases). Germline V lookup: CDR1 SGDLS, CDR2 YYNGEE. The CDR3 spans 13 residues. Deletions cut 3 bases from V and 3 bases from J, with 9 bases between.

The rearrangement uses TRBV5-6 and TRBJ2-5, with TRBD1 identical over 8 bases. With V trimmed by 5 bases and J by 5 bases, 14 bases remained unmatched. Germline V gene lookup returns CDR1 SGHDT and CDR2 YYEEEE. The CDR3 is 16 residues long. The CDR3 DNA reads as TGTGCCAGCAGTCAGGGGGCCGCTGACCCTGGGGAGACCCAGTACTTC. Protein: CASSQGAADPGETQYF.

The chain has TRBV5-1 and TRBJ2-3, with 7 bases that match TRBD2. V shed 5 bases and J 4 bases; nucleotides not matched to a gene: 7. This CDR3 is built from 14 residues. Germline CDR1 reads SGHRS; CDR2 reads YFSETQ. CDR3 residues: CASSSGLDADTQYF. The CDR3 DNA is TGCGCCAGCAGTTCCGGACTAGACGCAGATACGCAGTATTTT. Drawing the rest from reference TRBV5-1 and TRBJ2-3, the complete variable domain is KAGVTQTPRYLIKTRGQQVTLSCSPISGHRSVSWYQQTPGQGLQFLFEYFSETQRNKGNFPGRFSGRQFSNSRSEMNVSTLELGDSALYLCASSSGLDADTQYFGPGTRLTVL.

This sequence joins TRBV18 and TRBJ2-3; D not certain. The CDR3 runs to 15 residues. V shed 3 bases and J shed 1 base, with 11 bases lying between them. CDR1 and CDR2 from the germline V gene are KGHSH and LQKENI. CDR3 nucleotide sequence: TGTGCCAGCTCACCTGACGGTTCCCGCACAGATACGCAGTATTTT. This encodes CASSPDGSRTDTQYF. The full variable domain, with the rest looked up from reference TRBV18 and TRBJ2-3, is NAGVMQNPRHLVRRRGQEARLRCSPMKGHSHVYWYRQLPEEGLKFMVYLQKENIIDESGMPKERFSAEFPKEGPSILRIQQVVRGDSAAYFCASSPDGSRTDTQYFGPGTRLTVL.

V usage is TRBV7-8 and J usage is TRBJ2-5; D may be TRBD1 or TRBD2 (5 bases each). The CDR3 has 12 residues. Germline CDR1 reads SGHVS; CDR2 reads FQNEAQ. V lost 2 bases to trimming and J lost 5 bases, with 6 bases between them. CDR3 sequence: CASSLWDETQYF. CDR3 nucleotide sequence: TGTGCCAGCAGCTTATGGGACGAGACCCAGTACTTC. The whole variable domain, filled in from reference TRBV7-8 and TRBJ2-5, reads GAGVSQSPRYKVAKRGQDVALRCDPISGHVSLFWYQQALGQGPEFLTYFQNEAQLDKSGLPSDRFFAERPEGSVSTLKIQRTQQEDSAVYLCASSLWDETQYFGPGTRLLVL.